These 21 T cell receptor beta chains were sequenced from one sample in a study of T cells in Graves' hyperthyroidism and ophthalmopathy. Using RNA transcripts as the source, TCR beta CDR3 regions were amplified. Primed by the HTBI set, a first-round RT-PCR was run on the TCR CDR3. TCRdb re-derived calls from the multiplex PCR reads in MiXCR, one entry per CDR3 protein. The table lists 96,000 or so distinct CDR3 sequences, around 50% of them singletons, with about 25% in the top ten. Sample: blood. Every receptor here comes from a woman aged 40 to 50 with Graves' hyperthyroidism.

This clonotype was counted a few times. This chain uses TRBV20-1 with TRBJ2-3; D tentatively fits TRBD1 or TRBD2 (6 bases each). Germline assignment: CDR1 DFQATT and CDR2 SNEGSKA (reference sequence). V lost 3 bases and J lost 2, with 12 bases in between. The CDR3 is made up of 14 amino acids. CDR3 amino acids: CSARPGASTDTQYF. CDR3 coding DNA: TGCAGTGCTAGGCCGGGGGCGTCCACAGATACGCAGTATTTT.

J is TRBJ2-5 and V is TRBV2; 12 bases match TRBD1. CDR3 length: 17 residues. V was pared by 4 bases and J by 9 bases, with 15 bases of the junction left unmatched. Per germline, CDR1 SNHLY and CDR2 FYNNEI. Written as DNA, the CDR3 is TGTGCCAGCAGTGTAGACCGGGACAGGGGGCCAGGTCAGCCCCAGTACTTC. Translated: CASSVDRDRGPGQPQYF.

This clonotype was observed at least ten times. The chain recombines TRBV5-1 with TRBJ1-2; no reliable D call. CDR3 length equals 12 residues. CDR1 and CDR2 from the germline V gene are SGHRS and YFSETQ. Deletions cut 4 bases from V and 1 base from J, with 5 bases between. The CDR3 region has the DNA TGCGCCAGCAGCGACAATAACTATGGCTACACCTTC. Amino acid sequence: CASSDNNYGYTF.

In its sample, this clonotype was seen many times. The gene calls are TRBV20-1 and TRBJ2-5; D may be TRBD2 (5 bases). Deletions cut 0 bases from V and 5 bases from J, with 19 bases between. This CDR3 has 16 residues. Germline V gene lookup returns CDR1 DFQATT and CDR2 SNEGSKA (reference sequence). Written as DNA, the CDR3 is TGCAGTGCTAGAGATCGAGACGGAGGATCCACCGAGACCCAGTACTTC. This translates into CSARDRDGGSTETQYF.

This clonotype was counted ten times or more. This rearrangement joins TRBV13 to TRBJ2-7; TRBD2 aligns across 8 bases. After removal of 0 bases from V and 0 bases from J, the junction contained 4 bases not matched to a gene. CDR1 and CDR2 from the germline V gene are PRHDT and FYEKMQ (reference sequence). There are 16 residues in the CDR3. The CDR3 DNA is TGTGCCAGCAGCTTAGGTGGCGGGAGGAGCTCCTACGAGCAGTACTTC. Translating it yields CASSLGGGRSSYEQYF.

A word on this clonotype: The conserved phenylalanine or tryptophan normally closing the CDR3 is absent here, so this likely arose from a read error. The chain couples TRBV7-9 to TRBJ2-7; 8 bases line up with TRBD1. Germline CDR1 is SEHNR and CDR2 is FQNEAQ (reference sequence). The CDR3 totals 14 residues. Trimming took 3 bases from V and 2 from J; bases not matched to a gene: 3. The CDR3 nucleotides read TGTGCCAGCAGCTTGGGGGACAGGACCTACGAGCAGTACTCC. Translation gives CASSLGDRTYEQYS.

There are many counts of this clonotype. The gene calls are TRBV10-3 and TRBJ1-2; unclear D gene. Germline assignment: CDR1 ENHRY and CDR2 SYGVKD. The CDR3 is made up of 13 amino acids. Trimming took off 4 bases at V and 7 bases at J, with 13 bases between the two ends. This chain's CDR3 is CAISGDQGGGYTF. The CDR3 DNA sequence: TGTGCCATCAGTGGAGACCAAGGAGGTGGCTACACCTTC.

This rearrangement joins TRBV7-9 to TRBJ2-2; 12 bases line up with TRBD2. The CDR3 runs 16 residues. J lost 4 bases, V lost 3 bases, and 3 bases had no gene match. CDR1 and CDR2 (germline): SEHNR, FQNEAQ (reference sequence). In DNA, the CDR3 is TGTGCCAGCAGCTTCACTAGCGGGAGGCCCACCGGGGAGCTGTTTTTT. Translation gives CASSFTSGRPTGELFF.

This clonotype was seen a handful of times. The rearrangement uses TRBV7-3 and TRBJ2-5, with D perhaps matching TRBD2 (6 bases). The V gene's germline CDR1 is SGHTA and CDR2 FQGTGA. The V and J ends lost 1 base and 5 bases respectively, with 14 bases between them. The CDR3 covers 15 residues. In DNA form, the CDR3 reads TGTGCCAGCAGCTTAAGTACGGGAGTCAGGGAGACCCAGTACTTC. Encoded protein: CASSLSTGVRETQYF.

By proportion, this clonotype is medium-sized. The chain links TRBV2 to TRBJ2-7, with D unclear. Germline values: CDR1 SNHLY, CDR2 FYNNEI. Trimming left V 2 bases short and J 2 bases short, with 16 bases between. There are 16 residues in the CDR3. Here the CDR3 reads CASSERRAPNAYEQYF. The CDR3 DNA is TGTGCCAGCAGTGAACGACGAGCACCGAACGCCTACGAGCAGTACTTC.

This clonotype was observed at least ten times. The J gene is TRBJ1-5, the V gene TRBV27; D unclear. Germline lookup yields CDR1 MNHEY and CDR2 SMNVEV (reference sequence). The V gene lost 5 bases and the J gene lost 7 bases, with 9 bases spanning the gap. The CDR3 has 12 residues. CDR3 loop: CASSTAGQPQHF. In DNA form, the CDR3 reads TGTGCCAGCAGTACCGCCGGACAGCCCCAGCATTTT.

In regard to this clonotype: This sequence may be a read error, since a much larger clone differs from it by one base. The gene calls are TRBV13 and TRBJ1-1, with D maybe TRBD1 (5 bases). The CDR3 covers 17 residues. V shed 4 bases and J shed 0 bases, with 18 bases lying between them. Germline CDR1 and CDR2: PRHDT and FYEKMQ (reference sequence). CDR3 sequence: CASSSGSHGGLNTEAFF. In DNA, the CDR3 is TGTGCCAGCAGCTCGGGCTCCCACGGGGGATTGAACACTGAAGCTTTCTTT.

This clonotype was observed at least ten times. For the CDR3, the DNA is TGCAGTGTAGGGAACACCCTCTCTGGGGCCAACGTCCTGACTTTC. As protein: CSVGNTLSGANVLTF. The chain uses TRBV20-1 and TRBJ2-6; D is unclear. Trimming stripped 7 bases from V and 0 bases from J, with 13 bases between. Germline CDR1 DFQATT, CDR2 SNEGSKA (reference sequence). There are 15 residues in the CDR3.

CDR3 in DNA: TGTGCCAGCAGTGACCCCCTCCAGACCTCACCCCTCCACTTT. Its protein product is CASSDPLQTSPLHF. The chain is built from TRBV25-1 and TRBJ1-6; D remains unclear. V was trimmed by 3 bases and J by 10 bases, leaving 13 bases between them. Germline-derived CDR1 and CDR2 are MGHDK and SYGVNS. This CDR3 has 14 residues.

Concerning this clonotype itself: A read error may be the cause here, since a much bigger clone is one base away. The chain has TRBV20-1 and TRBJ2-5, with D perhaps assigned TRBD1 or TRBD2 (6 bases each). The CDR3 spans 16 residues. Germline CDR1 is DFQATT and CDR2 is SNEGSKA (reference sequence). The V and J ends lost 2 bases and 11 bases respectively, with 27 bases between them. CDR3 DNA sequence: TGCAGTGCTAGATCGAGCGGAGGGGGGTTCTCCTACAAGCAGTACTTC. This codes for CSARSSGGGFSYKQYF.

Ten or more counts support this clonotype. The J gene is TRBJ1-1, the V gene TRBV5-8, with a weak D call TRBD1 (6 bases). The ends were cut back, 7 bases at V and 4 bases at J, with 17 bases in the middle. Germline CDR1 reads SGHTS; CDR2 reads YDEGEE. The CDR3 is 14 residues long. CDR3 amino acids: CASAVGAQSTEAFF. CDR3 nucleotide sequence: TGTGCCAGCGCGGTGGGGGCGCAGAGCACTGAAGCTTTCTTT.

This clonotype came up many times. J is TRBJ2-7 and V is TRBV5-1; D may correspond to TRBD1 or TRBD2 (5 bases each). CDR3 length: 12 amino acids. V was pared by 9 bases and J by 0 bases, with 10 bases between. Germline-derived CDR1 and CDR2 are SGHRS and YFSETQ. The CDR3 protein is CATPGPSYEQYF. The CDR3 DNA is TGCGCCACCCCGGGACCCTCCTACGAGCAGTACTTC.

This clonotype showed up many times. V gene TRBV5-5 combines with J gene TRBJ2-6; D may be TRBD2 (5 bases). The V end was cut by 5 bases, the J end by 4 bases, with 10 bases between. The CDR3 runs to 14 residues. CDR1 is SGHKS and CDR2 is YYEKEE in the germline V gene (reference sequence). The chain's CDR3 is CASSRTGGANVLTF. In DNA, the CDR3 is TGTGCCAGCAGTCGGACTGGGGGGGCCAACGTCCTGACTTTC.

Worth noting for this clonotype: One end of the junction varies from germline; a read error may be responsible. The V gene is TRBV5-1, the J gene TRBJ1-1, with 9 bases identical to TRBD1. Germline V gene data show CDR1 as SGHRS and CDR2 as YFSETQ. The CDR3 consists of 14 residues. The CDR3 DNA is TGCGCCAGCAGCTTCGGACAGGGGAACACTGGAGCTTTCTTT. It codes for CASSFGQGNTGAFF. Full variable domain (missing parts from reference TRBV5-1 and TRBJ1-1): KAGVTQTPRYLIKTRGQQVTLSCSPISGHRSVSWYQQTPGQGLQFLFEYFSETQRNKGNFPGRFSGRQFSNSRSEMNVSTLELGDSALYLCASSFGQGNTGAFFGQGTRLTVV.

This clonotype was observed many times. The CDR3 DNA reads TGCAGTGCTAGTAGCGCAGAGTTACATAGCAATCAGCCCCAGCATTTT. This sequence encodes CSASSAELHSNQPQHF. The chain employs TRBV20-1 and TRBJ1-5; D not certain. Per the germline V gene, CDR1 is DFQATT and CDR2 is SNEGSKA (reference sequence). Between the trimmed V and J ends, which lost 3 bases and 0 bases, there was a span of 15 bases. This CDR3 has 16 residues.

The chain has TRBV12-3 or TRBV12-4 and TRBJ2-5; 12 nucleotides align to TRBD2. With V trimmed by 7 bases and J by 4 bases, 4 bases remained unmatched. The CDR3 has 14 residues. CDR3 amino acids: CASKTSGRGETQYF. The CDR3 nucleotides read TGTGCCAGCAAGACTAGCGGGAGAGGAGAGACCCAGTACTTC.